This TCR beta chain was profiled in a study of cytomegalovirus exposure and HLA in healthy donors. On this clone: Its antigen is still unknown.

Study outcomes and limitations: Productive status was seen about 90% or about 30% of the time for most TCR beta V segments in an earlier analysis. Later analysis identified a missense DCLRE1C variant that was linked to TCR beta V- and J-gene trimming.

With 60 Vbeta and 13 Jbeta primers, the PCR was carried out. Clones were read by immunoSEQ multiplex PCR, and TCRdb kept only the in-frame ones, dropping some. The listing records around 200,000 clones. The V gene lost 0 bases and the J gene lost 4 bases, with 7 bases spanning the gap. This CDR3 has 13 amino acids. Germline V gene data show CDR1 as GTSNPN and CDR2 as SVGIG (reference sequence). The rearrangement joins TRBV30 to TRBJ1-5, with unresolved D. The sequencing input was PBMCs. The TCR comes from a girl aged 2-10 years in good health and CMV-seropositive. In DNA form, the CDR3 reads TGTGCCTGGAGTGTACGGGAAAATCAGCCCCAGCATTTT. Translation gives CAWSVRENQPQHF. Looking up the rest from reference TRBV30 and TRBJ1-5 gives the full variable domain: SQTIHQWPATLVQPVGSPLSLECTVEGTSNPNLYWYRQAAGRGLQLLFYSVGIGQISSEVPQNLSASRPQDRQFILSSKKLLLSDSGFYLCAWSVRENQPQHFGDGTRLSIL.